A selection of T cell receptor beta chains follows, all from one sample in a study of identifying expanded T cells in peripheral blood. Here immunoSEQ multiplex PCR was the method, and the copy in TCRdb shows in-frame clones only, minus some. Of around 120,000 clones in the sample, roughly 91% are singletons; the top ten hold 16%. Sequenced material: blood. The source of these receptors is a person aged 18-70 years in good health. Both conserved end residues are part of each CDR3. The order of the fields is clone size, J gene, D gene, V gene, CDR3 DNA, CDR3 protein. A D gene is named only where the DNA matches it firmly. Some rows have no size entry. The others give once, few or many, or a class for an expanded clone.

-	TRBJ2-4	-	TRBV7-9	TGTGCCAGCAGCTTACGTGGGCCAAGGCAGAGAAACATTCAGTACTTC	CASSLRGPRQRNIQYF
-	TRBJ2-3	TRBD1	TRBV29-1	TGCAGCGTGACAGGGGGCGACGTCAGGAGTATAGATACGCAGTATTTT	CSVTGGDVRSIDTQYF
-	TRBJ2-7	-	TRBV4-3	TGCGCCAGCAGCCAAGAACAGGGCTCCTACGAGCAGTACTTC	CASSQEQGSYEQYF
-	TRBJ1-4	-	TRBV7-6	TGTGCCAGCAGCTTAAACGGACACGCAGAAAAACTGTTTTTT	CASSLNGHAEKLFF
-	TRBJ2-7	-	TRBV6-1	TGTGCCAGCAGTGAAGCACCCGCAGGCGAAGGGGGGCAGTACTTC	CASSEAPAGEGGQYF
-	TRBJ1-1	-	TRBV7-2	TGTGCCAGCAGCTTTCGGGATCCGGTGAACACTGAAGCTTTCTTT	CASSFRDPVNTEAFF
-	TRBJ2-7	TRBD1	TRBV6-5	TGTGCCAGCAGTTACTCGGGCAGGGGGCGTCGCGAGCAGTACTTC	CASSYSGRGRREQYF
-	TRBJ1-1	-	TRBV6-5	TGTGCCAGCAGCCAGCGTTCAAACACTGAAGCTTTCTTT	CASSQRSNTEAFF
-	TRBJ1-5	TRBD1	TRBV10-2	TGCGCCAGCAGTGGGGACAGGGCCAATAGCAATCAGCCCCAGCATTTT	CASSGDRANSNQPQHF
-	TRBJ1-2	-	TRBV29-1	TGCAGCGTTGCTGGCTACACCTTC	CSVAGYTF
-	TRBJ1-2	-	TRBV27	TGTGCCAGCGGCCCTGGGGCAGGGGTGAAATATGGCTACACCTTC	CASGPGAGVKYGYTF
-	TRBJ2-3	-	TRBV4-2	TGTGCCAGCAGCCAAGGGGCCAGCCGCGTGTCAGATACGCAGTATTTT	CASSQGASRVSDTQYF
-	TRBJ2-1	-	TRBV11-3	TGTGCCAGCAGCTTGAGGGGGTTAGAGCAGTTCTTC	CASSLRGLEQFF
-	TRBJ1-2	-	TRBV15	TGTGCCACCAGCAGCGGGGACCTTAACTATGGCTACACCTTC	CATSSGDLNYGYTF
-	TRBJ2-2	-	TRBV19	TGTGCCAGTAGTATCTTCACGGGTGCAGGGGCGGGCACCGGGGAGCTGTTTTTT	CASSIFTGAGAGTGELFF
-	TRBJ2-1	-	TRBV27	TGTGCCAGCAGTTCCCGGGACCGAAACGGCATCAATGAGCAGTTCTTC	CASSSRDRNGINEQFF
-	TRBJ1-2	TRBD1	TRBV5-4	TGTGCCAGCAGCCCAGGACAGGGGGCGATTGGCTACACCTTC	CASSPGQGAIGYTF
-	TRBJ1-6	-	TRBV6-5	TGTGCCAGCTCTCGGGGGGATCCCTATAATTCACCCCTCCACTTT	CASSRGDPYNSPLHF
-	TRBJ1-2	-	TRBV5-6	TGTGCCAGCAGCTCGCTGTCGCCAGGTCGGTATGGCTACACCTTC	CASSSLSPGRYGYTF
-	TRBJ2-5	-	TRBV7-9	TGTGCCAGCAGTTCGGGAAGTCAAGAGACCCAGTACTTC	CASSSGSQETQYF
-	TRBJ1-4	TRBD1	TRBV29-1	TGCAGCGTCGGACAGGGGGCGTATGAAAAACTGTTTTTT	CSVGQGAYEKLFF
-	TRBJ2-3	-	TRBV10-1	TGCGCCAGCAGTGATGTGCGGGGGCACGCAGATACGCAGTATTTT	CASSDVRGHADTQYF
-	TRBJ2-7	-	TRBV20-1	TGCAGTGCTGGACGGGGCGAGCAGTACTTC	CSAGRGEQYF
-	TRBJ1-5	-	TRBV2	TGTGCCAGCAGTGAACAGGGTGTTGGCAATCAGCCCCAGCATTTT	CASSEQGVGNQPQHF
few	TRBJ2-1	-	TRBV28	TGTGCCAGCAGTCCGACCTTGAATAGTTACAATGAGCAGTTCTTC	CASSPTLNSYNEQFF
-	TRBJ2-1	-	TRBV6-5	TGTGCCAGCAGTTACAACGGGAATGAGCAGTTCTTC	CASSYNGNEQFF
-	TRBJ1-6	TRBD1	TRBV27	TGTGCCAGCACCCCGACAGGGTTATATTCACCCCTCCACTTT	CASTPTGLYSPLHF
-	TRBJ2-7	TRBD1	TRBV4-1	TGCGCCAGCAGCCACCTAAGGACAGGGAAGTACGAGCAGTACTTC	CASSHLRTGKYEQYF